This T cell receptor (beta chain) comes out of a study of T-cell memory formation after mild COVID-19 (dated by TCRdb to the early 2020s). With respect to the entire study: TCR sequence clusters from the two donors were found to be largely donor specific. In a couple of donors, T-cell clones that expanded and contracted after mild COVID-19 were tracked by sequencing TCRalpha and TCRbeta repertoires over time. Two young, previously healthy adult volunteers, one female and one male, were included in the cohort. The study at large found these results: The second-wave clones that peaked on day 37 were not confirmed to be SARS-CoV-2 specific. Balanced CD4/CD8 phenotypes were observed for clones contracting from day 15 to 85, whereas a bias towards CD4+ was observed for a second wave of clones expanding from day 15 to 37. Some responding clones were detected in pre-infection memory, which suggested that pre-existing cross-reactive memory T cells had joined the SARS-CoV-2 response. The study covered only a couple of mild cases, and larger cohorts including severe cases with pre-infection samples were considered necessary. Contracting CD4+ clones turned up mainly in the CM and EM memory subsets, whereas EMRA was where CD8+ clones were enriched.

This sample was sequenced with an Illumina NovaSeq 6000. TCRalpha and TCRbeta cDNA libraries were built by 5'RACE with constant-segment primers, adding sample barcodes and unique molecular identifiers. Trizol reagent was used to extract RNA from every sample. Amplification of the libraries took two PCR steps, and the second step added a second sample barcode plus Illumina TruSeq adapters. Sequencing of libraries was performed on an Illumina NovaSeq with 2 x 150 bp paired-end reads. Processing in the source paper ran as follows. Reads were demultiplexed and collapsed into UMI-guided consensus sequences with migec v1.2.7. Using mixcr v2.1.11, the UMI consensuses were aligned to TRA and TRB V and J templates and assembled into clonotypes. A clonotype was counted as expanded or contracted only when both edgeR and NoisET called the clonotype significant, with the noise models trained on biological replicates. For edgeR calls, the cutoffs were a false discovery rate-adjusted p below 0.01 and a log2 fold-change threshold of 1. PCA with hierarchical clustering of max-normalized trajectories of the 1000 most abundant clonotypes was used as exploratory dynamics analysis. Separately sequenced CD4+ and CD8+ repertoires were used to assign a CD4 or CD8 phenotype to each responding clone. TCRdb took the public reads, trimmed them with fastp at Q25, ran MiXCR for clone calling and kept in-frame beta chains. Every distinct CDR3 protein forms one entry, paired with its most common genes and DNA. What appears here as the V and J calls and clone size reflects TCRdb's work, not the paper's. Present in this sample are a few hundred thousand distinct CDR3 sequences, 25% to 30% of which were seen just once. Approximately 15% of the sample is taken by the ten largest.

This clonotype was detected a few times. Which antigen it targets is not known. Base qualities are not recorded, but no much larger clone differs from it by a single base. Trimming costs V 3 bases and J 0 bases, and their ends lie 5 bases apart. The CDR3 contains 13 residues, cysteine and phenylalanine counted. Just the 39-base CDR3 DNA is kept, in frame starting at base 1. CDR1 is given as SGHVS and CDR2 as FNYEAQ, both from the germline V gene. Ficoll-Paque density gradient centrifugation was used to isolate PBMCs. The chain is encoded by TRBV7-6 joined to TRBJ1-1; too little of a D gene remains to name it. The sequenced sample consisted of PBMCs or a T cell subset sorted from them (not recorded which). The source of this sequence is an adult woman who had mild COVID-19 (a few samples of this study predate the infection). The sample titles of this study are shuffled in the database, so cell type and time point are left out; the donor was told from shared clones. The CDR3 protein: CASSFLMNTEAFF. The nucleotide sequence is given as TGTGCCAGCAGCTTTTTGATGAACACTGAAGCTTTCTTT.